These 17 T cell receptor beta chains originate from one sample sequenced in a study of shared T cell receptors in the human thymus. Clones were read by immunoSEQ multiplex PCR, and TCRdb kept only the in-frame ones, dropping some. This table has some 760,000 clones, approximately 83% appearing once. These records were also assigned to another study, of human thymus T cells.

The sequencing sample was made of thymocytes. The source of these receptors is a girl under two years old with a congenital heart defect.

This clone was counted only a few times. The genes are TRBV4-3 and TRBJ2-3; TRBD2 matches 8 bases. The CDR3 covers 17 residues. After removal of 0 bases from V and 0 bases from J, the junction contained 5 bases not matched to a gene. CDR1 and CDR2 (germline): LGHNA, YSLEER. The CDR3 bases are TGCGCCAGCAGCCAAGACATGGAGCGGGGGAGCACAGATACGCAGTATTTT. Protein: CASSQDMERGSTDTQYF.

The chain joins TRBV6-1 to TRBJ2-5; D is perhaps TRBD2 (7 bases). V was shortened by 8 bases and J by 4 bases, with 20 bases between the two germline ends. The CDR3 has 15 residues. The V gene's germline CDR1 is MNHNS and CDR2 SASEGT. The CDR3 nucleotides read TGTGCCAGCTCTGGTTGGGGGGGGCACTTAGAGACCCAGTACTTC. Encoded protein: CASSGWGGHLETQYF.

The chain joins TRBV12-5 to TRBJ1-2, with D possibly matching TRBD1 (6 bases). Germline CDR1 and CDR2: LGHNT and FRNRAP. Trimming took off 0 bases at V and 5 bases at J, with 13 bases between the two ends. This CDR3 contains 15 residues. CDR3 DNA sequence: TGTGCTAGTGGTTTGGTACGAGACAGGCTTTATGGCTACACCTTC. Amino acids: CASGLVRDRLYGYTF.

CDR3 nucleotide sequence: TGTGCCAGCAGCCCGGCGAGGACAGGGATCTACGAGCAGTACTTC. Protein: CASSPARTGIYEQYF. The chain combines TRBV7-2 with TRBJ2-7, with 8 bases identical to TRBD1. CDR1 is SGHTA, CDR2 FQGNSA, per germline. V was pared by 5 bases and J by 3 bases, with 9 bases of the junction left unmatched. There are 15 residues in the CDR3.

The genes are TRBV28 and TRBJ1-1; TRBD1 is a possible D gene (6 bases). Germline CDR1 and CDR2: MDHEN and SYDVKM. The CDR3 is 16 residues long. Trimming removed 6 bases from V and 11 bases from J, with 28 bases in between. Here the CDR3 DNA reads TGTGCCAGCAGCCAACCCCCCGAGACAGGTCCAACGGCGGCTTTCTTT. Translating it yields CASSQPPETGPTAAFF.

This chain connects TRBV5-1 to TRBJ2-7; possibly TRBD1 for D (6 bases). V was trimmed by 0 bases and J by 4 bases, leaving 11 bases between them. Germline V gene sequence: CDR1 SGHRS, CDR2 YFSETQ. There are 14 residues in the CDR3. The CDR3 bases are TGCGCCAGCAGCTTGGCCCTACAGGGTTACGAGCAGTACTTC. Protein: CASSLALQGYEQYF.

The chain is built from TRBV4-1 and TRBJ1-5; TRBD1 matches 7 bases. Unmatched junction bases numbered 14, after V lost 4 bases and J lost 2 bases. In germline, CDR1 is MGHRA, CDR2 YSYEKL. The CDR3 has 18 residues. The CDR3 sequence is CASSLTGDSRPGNQPQHF. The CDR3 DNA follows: TGCGCCAGCAGCCTAACTGGGGACAGCCGGCCGGGCAATCAGCCCCAGCATTTT.

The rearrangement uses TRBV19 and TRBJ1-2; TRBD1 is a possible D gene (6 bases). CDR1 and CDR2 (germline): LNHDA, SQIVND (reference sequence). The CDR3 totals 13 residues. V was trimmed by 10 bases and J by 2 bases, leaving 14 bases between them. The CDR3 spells CATDGRGNYGYTF. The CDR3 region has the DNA TGTGCCACAGACGGCAGGGGAAACTATGGCTACACCTTC.

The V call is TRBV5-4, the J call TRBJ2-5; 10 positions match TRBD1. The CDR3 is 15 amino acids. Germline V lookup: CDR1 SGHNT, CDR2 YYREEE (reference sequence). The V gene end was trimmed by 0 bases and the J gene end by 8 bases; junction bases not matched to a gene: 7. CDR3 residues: CASSLAPGQGITQYF. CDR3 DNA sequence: TGTGCCAGCAGCTTGGCCCCGGGACAGGGGATAACCCAGTACTTC.

CDR3 residues: CASSVHREGSYNEQFF. CDR3 bases: TGTGCCAGCAGTGTACACAGGGAAGGCTCCTACAATGAGCAGTTCTTC. The chain is built from TRBV6-1 and TRBJ2-1, with D maybe TRBD1 (6 bases). From germline, CDR1 is MNHNS and CDR2 SASEGT. V shed 4 bases and J shed 0 bases, with 13 bases lying between them. There are 16 residues in the CDR3.

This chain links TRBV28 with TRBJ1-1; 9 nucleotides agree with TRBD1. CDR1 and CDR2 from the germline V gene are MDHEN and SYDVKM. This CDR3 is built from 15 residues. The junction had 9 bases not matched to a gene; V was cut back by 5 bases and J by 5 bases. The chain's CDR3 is CASSLRDRAHTEAFF. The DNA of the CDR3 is TGTGCCAGCAGTCTCCGGGACAGGGCTCATACTGAAGCTTTCTTT.

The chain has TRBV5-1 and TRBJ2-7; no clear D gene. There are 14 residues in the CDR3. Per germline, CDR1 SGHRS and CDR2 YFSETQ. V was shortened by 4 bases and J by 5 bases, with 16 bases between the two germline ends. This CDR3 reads CASSLTRLSHEQYF. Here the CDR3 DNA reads TGCGCCAGCAGCCTAACTCGTCTTTCCCACGAGCAGTACTTC.

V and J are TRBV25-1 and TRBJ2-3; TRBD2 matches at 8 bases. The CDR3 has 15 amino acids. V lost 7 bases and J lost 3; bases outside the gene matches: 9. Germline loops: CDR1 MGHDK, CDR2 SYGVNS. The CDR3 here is CASTPGGSRTDTQYF. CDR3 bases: TGTGCCAGCACCCCGGGGGGGTCGAGGACAGATACGCAGTATTTT.

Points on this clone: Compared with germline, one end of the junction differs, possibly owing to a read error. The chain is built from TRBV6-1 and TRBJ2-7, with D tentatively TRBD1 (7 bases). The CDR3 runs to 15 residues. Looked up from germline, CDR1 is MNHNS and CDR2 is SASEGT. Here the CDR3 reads CASSKAAGQIYEQYF. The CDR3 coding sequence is TGTGCCAGCAGTAAAGCCGCGGGACAGATCTACGAGCAGTACTTC.

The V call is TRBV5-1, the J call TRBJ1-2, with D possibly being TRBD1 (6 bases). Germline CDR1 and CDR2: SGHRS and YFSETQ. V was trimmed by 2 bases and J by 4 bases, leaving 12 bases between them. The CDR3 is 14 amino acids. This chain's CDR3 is CASSFSTGPYGYTF. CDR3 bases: TGCGCCAGCAGCTTTTCTACAGGGCCCTATGGCTACACCTTC.

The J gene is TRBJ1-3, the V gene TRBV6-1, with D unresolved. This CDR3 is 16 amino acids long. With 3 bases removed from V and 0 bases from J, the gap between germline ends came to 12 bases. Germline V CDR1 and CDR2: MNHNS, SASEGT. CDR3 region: CASSDSLTISGNTIYF. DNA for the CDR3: TGTGCCAGCAGTGACAGTTTAACTATCTCTGGAAACACCATATATTTT.

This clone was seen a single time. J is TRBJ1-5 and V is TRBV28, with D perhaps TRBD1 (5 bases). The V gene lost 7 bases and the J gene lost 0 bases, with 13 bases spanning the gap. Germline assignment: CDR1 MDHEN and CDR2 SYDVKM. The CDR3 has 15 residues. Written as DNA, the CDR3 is TGTGCCAGCAAAAAACCAGGGAATAGCAATCAGCCCCAGCATTTT. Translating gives CASKKPGNSNQPQHF.